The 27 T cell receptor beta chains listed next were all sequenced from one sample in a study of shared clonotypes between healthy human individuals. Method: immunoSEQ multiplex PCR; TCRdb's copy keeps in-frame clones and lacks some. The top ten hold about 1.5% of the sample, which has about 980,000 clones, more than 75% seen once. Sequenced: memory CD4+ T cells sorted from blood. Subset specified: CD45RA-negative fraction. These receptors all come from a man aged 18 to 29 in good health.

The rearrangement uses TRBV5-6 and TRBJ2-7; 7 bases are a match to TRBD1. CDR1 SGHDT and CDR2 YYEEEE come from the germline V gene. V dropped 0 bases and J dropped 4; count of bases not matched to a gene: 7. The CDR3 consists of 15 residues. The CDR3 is CASSLAGQGVYEQYF. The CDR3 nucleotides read TGTGCCAGCAGCTTGGCGGGCCAGGGGGTATACGAGCAGTACTTC.

CDR3: CASTGAGGKETQYF. CDR3 bases: TGTGCCAGCACGGGCGCGGGGGGAAAAGAGACCCAGTACTTC. The chain joins TRBV2 to TRBJ2-5, with 8 bases aligning to TRBD2. The CDR3 runs 14 residues. The V and J ends lost 7 bases and 3 bases, in that order; junction bases with no gene match: 7. The germline CDR1 and CDR2 sequences are SNHLY and FYNNEI.

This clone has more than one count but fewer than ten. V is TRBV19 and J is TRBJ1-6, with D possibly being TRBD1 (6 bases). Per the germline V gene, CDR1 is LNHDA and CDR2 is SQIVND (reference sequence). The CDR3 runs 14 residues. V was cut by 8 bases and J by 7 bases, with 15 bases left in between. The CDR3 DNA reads TGTGCCAGTCAATACACAGGGATAAATTCACCCCTCCACTTT. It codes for CASQYTGINSPLHF.

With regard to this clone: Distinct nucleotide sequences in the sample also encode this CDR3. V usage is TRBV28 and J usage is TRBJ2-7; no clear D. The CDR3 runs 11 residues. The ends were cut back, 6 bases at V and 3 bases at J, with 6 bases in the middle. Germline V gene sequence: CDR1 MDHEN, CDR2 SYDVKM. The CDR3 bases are TGTGCCAGCAGCGGACGCTACGAGCAGTACTTC. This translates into CASSGRYEQYF.

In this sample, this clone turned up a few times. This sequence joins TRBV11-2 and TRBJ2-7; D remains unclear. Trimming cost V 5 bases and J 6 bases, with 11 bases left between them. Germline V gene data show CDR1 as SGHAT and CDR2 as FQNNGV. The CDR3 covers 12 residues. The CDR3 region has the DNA TGTGCCAGCAGCCTCTACTTGGGCGAGCAGTACTTC. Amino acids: CASSLYLGEQYF.

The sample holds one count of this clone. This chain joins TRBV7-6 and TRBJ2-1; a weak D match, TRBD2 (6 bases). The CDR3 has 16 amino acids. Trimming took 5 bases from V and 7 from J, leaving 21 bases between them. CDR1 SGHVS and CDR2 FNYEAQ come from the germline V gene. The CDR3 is CASSPTGTWGRNEQFF. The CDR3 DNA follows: TGTGCCAGCAGCCCCACTGGGACCTGGGGGAGGAATGAGCAGTTCTTC. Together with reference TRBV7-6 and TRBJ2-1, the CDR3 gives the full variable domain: GAGVSQSPRYKVTKRGQDVALRCDPISGHVSLYWYRQALGQGPEFLTYFNYEAQQDKSGLPNDRFSAERPEGSISTLTIQRTEQRDSAMYRCASSPTGTWGRNEQFFGPGTRLTVL.

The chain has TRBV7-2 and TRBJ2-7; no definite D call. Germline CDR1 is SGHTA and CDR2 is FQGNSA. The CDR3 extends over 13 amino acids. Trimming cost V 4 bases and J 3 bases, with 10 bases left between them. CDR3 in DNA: TGTGCCAGCAGCTCCGGCCACAGCTACGAGCAGTACTTC. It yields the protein CASSSGHSYEQYF.

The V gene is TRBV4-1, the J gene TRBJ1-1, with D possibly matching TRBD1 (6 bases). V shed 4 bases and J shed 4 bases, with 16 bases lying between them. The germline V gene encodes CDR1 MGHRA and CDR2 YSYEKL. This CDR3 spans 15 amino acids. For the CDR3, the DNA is TGCGCCAGCAGCCTTGAACAGGGCGTGGGCACTGAAGCTTTCTTT. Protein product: CASSLEQGVGTEAFF.

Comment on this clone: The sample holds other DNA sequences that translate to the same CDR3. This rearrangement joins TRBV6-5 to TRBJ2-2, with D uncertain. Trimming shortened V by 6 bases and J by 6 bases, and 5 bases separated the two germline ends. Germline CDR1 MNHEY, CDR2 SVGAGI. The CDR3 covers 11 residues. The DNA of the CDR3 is TGTGCCAGCAGCACACCCGGGGAGCTGTTTTTT. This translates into CASSTPGELFF.

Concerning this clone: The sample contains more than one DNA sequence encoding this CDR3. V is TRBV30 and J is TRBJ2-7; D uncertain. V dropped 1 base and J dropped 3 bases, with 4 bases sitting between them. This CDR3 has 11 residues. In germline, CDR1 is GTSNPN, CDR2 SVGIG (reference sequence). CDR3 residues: CAWSGNYEQYF. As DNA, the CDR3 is TGTGCCTGGAGTGGGAACTACGAGCAGTACTTC.

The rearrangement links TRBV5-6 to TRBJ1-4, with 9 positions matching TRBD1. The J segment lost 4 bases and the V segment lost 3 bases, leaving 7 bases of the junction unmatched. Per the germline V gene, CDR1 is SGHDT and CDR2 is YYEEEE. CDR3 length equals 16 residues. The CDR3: CASSSGTGKGNEKLFF. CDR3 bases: TGTGCCAGCAGCTCCGGGACAGGGAAGGGTAATGAAAAACTGTTTTTT.

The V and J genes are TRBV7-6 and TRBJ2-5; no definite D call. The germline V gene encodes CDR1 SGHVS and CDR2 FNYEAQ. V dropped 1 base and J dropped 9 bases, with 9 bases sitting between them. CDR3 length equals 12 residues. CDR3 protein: CASSLELGSQYF. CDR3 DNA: TGTGCCAGCAGCTTAGAGCTCGGTTCCCAGTACTTC.

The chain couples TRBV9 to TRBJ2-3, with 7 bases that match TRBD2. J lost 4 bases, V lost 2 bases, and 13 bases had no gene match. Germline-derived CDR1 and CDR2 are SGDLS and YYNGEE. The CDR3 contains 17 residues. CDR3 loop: CASSVLGSGGGADTQYF. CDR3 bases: TGTGCCAGCAGCGTGCTGGGAAGTGGGGGAGGGGCAGATACGCAGTATTTT.

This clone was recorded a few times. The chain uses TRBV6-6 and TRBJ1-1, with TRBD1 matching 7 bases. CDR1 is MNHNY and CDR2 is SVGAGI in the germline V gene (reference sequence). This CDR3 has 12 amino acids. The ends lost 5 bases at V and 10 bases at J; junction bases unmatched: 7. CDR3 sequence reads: CASSETGRGAFF. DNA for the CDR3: TGTGCCAGCAGTGAGACAGGGCGGGGAGCTTTCTTT.

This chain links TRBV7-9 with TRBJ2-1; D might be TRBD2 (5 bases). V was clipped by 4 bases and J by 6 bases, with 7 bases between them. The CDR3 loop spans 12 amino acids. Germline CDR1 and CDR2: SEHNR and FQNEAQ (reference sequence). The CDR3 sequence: CASSSSSNEQFF. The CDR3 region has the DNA TGTGCCAGCAGCTCTAGCTCCAATGAGCAGTTCTTC.

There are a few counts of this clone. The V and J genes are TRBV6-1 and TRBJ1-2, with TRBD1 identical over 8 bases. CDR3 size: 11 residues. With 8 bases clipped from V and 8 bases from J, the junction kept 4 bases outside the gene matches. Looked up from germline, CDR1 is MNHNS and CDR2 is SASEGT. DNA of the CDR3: TGTGCCAGCCGTACAGGGGGAGGCTACACCTTC. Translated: CASRTGGGYTF.

CDR3 nucleotide sequence: TGTGCCAGCAGTTCCCCGACAGGGGCAAAGGGTAGCACTGAAGCTTTCTTT. Amino acids: CASSSPTGAKGSTEAFF. This rearrangement joins TRBV28 to TRBJ1-1; 8 bases fit TRBD1. Germline V CDR1 and CDR2: MDHEN, SYDVKM. Trimming at V came to 4 bases and at J to 4 bases, leaving 14 bases not matched to a gene. The CDR3 length is 17 residues.

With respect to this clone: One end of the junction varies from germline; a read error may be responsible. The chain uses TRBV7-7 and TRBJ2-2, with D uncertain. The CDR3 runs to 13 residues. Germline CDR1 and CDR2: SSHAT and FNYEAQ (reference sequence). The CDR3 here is CASSPDNTGELFF. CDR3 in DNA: TGTGCTAGCAGTCCCGATAACACCGGGGAGCTGTTTTTT.

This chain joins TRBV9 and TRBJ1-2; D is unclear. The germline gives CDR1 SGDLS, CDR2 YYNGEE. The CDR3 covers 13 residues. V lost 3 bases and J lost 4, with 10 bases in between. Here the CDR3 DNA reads TGTGCCAGCAGCGCACAGAACCCCTATGGCTACACCTTC. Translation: CASSAQNPYGYTF. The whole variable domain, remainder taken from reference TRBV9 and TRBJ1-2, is DSGVTQTPKHLITATGQRVTLRCSPRSGDLSVYWYQQSLDQGLQFLIQYYNGEERAKGNILERFSAQQFPDLHSELNLSSLELGDSALYFCASSAQNPYGYTFGSGTRLTVV.

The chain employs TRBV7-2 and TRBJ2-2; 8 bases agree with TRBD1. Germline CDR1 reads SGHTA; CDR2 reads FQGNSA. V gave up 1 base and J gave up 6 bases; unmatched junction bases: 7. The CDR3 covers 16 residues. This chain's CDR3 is CASSLVPLQGAGELFF. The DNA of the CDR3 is TGTGCCAGCAGCTTAGTACCCTTACAGGGGGCCGGGGAGCTGTTTTTT.

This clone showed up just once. The CDR3 DNA reads TGTGCCAGTCAAAAGGACAGGGTGCATTTCTTC. Translation gives CASQKDRVHFF. The V and J genes are TRBV2 and TRBJ2-1; TRBD1 matches at 8 bases. V lost 9 bases to trimming and J lost 16 bases; unmatched junction nucleotides: 11. There are 11 residues in the CDR3. CDR1 is SNHLY, CDR2 FYNNEI, per germline.

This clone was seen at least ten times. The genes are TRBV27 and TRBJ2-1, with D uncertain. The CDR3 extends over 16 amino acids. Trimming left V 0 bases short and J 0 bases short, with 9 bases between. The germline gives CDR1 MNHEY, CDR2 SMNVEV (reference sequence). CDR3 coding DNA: TGTGCCAGCAGTTTATCGTGGAGAACCTCCTACAATGAGCAGTTCTTC. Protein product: CASSLSWRTSYNEQFF.

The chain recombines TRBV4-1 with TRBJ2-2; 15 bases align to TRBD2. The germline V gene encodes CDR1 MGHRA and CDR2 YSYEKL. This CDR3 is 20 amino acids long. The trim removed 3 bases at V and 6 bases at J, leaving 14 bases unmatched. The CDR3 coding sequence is TGCGCCAGCAGCCATGCGGGACTAGCGGGAGGCGGCAATGGGGCCGGGGAGCTGTTTTTT. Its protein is CASSHAGLAGGGNGAGELFF.

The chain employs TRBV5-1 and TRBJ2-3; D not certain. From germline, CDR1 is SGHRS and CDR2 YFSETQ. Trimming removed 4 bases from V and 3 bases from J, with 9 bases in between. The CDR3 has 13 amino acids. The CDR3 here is CASSPHQTDTQYF. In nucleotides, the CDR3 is TGCGCCAGCAGCCCTCATCAAACAGATACGCAGTATTTT. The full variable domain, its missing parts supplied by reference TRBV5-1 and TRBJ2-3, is KAGVTQTPRYLIKTRGQQVTLSCSPISGHRSVSWYQQTPGQGLQFLFEYFSETQRNKGNFPGRFSGRQFSNSRSEMNVSTLELGDSALYLCASSPHQTDTQYFGPGTRLTVL.

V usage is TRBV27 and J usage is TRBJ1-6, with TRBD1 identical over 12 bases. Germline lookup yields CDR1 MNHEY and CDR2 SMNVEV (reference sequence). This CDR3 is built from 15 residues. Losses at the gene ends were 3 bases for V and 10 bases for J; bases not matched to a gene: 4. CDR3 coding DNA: TGTGCCAGCAGTTTCCAGGGACAGGGGGCATCACCCCTCCACTTT. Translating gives CASSFQGQGASPLHF.

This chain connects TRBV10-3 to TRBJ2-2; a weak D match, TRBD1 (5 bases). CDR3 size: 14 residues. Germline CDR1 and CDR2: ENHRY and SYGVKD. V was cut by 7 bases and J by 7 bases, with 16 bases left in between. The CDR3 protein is CAITRQRDGGELFF. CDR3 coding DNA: TGTGCCATCACCAGACAGAGAGACGGCGGGGAGCTGTTTTTT.

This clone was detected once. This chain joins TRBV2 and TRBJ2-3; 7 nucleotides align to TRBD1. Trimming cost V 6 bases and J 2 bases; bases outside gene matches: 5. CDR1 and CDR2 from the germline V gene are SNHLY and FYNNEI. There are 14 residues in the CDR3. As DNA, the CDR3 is TGTGCCAGCAGGGGGGACAGATTCACAGATACGCAGTATTTT. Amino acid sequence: CASRGDRFTDTQYF. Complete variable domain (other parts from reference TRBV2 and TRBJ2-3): EPEVTQTPSHQVTQMGQEVILRCVPISNHLYFYWYRQILGQKVEFLVSFYNNEISEKSEIFDDQFSVERPDGSNFTLKIRSTKLEDSAMYFCASRGDRFTDTQYFGPGTRLTVL.